The text below deals with one TCR beta chain. This clonotype was found many times. Its specific antigen is unknown. Per-base qualities were not stored, and no clone one base away is much larger. Libraries were built with 5' RACE. The listed sequencing device is NextSeq 500. In the TCR library protocol, a unique molecular identifier was attached to each TCR cDNA molecule so that PCR and sequencing errors could be corrected. As for how the authors treated the data: Decombinator tools were used for TCR identification, UMI-based error correction and CDR3 extraction. TCRs above a frequency of 2 per 1,000, corresponding to the top 1% of the tumor frequency distribution, were defined as expanded. Expanded tumor TCRs were classed as regional if statistically deemed absent (corrected P<0.05) from at least one tumor region, otherwise ubiquitous. Each repertoire was subsampled 100 times to 5,000 TCRs, after which Renyi diversity was computed with the R vegan package. CDR3 similarity networks were constructed using string-kernel similarity of amino acid triplets, with links drawn between CDR3s whose pairwise similarity was above 0.82. TCRdb trimmed the raw reads at Q25, called clones with MiXCR and kept productive beta chains. When rows share a CDR3 protein, they turn into one entry using the most common DNA and genes. The V and J calls here are based on TCRdb, not the publication. Present in this sample are about 9,200 distinct CDR3 sequences, around 8.9% of which were seen just once. Over 20% of the sample lies in the top ten.

The source of the sample is a study of spatial heterogeneity in lung cancer (dated by TCRdb to between 2018 and 2021). With regard to the full study: Beta-chain transcripts were consistently detected in greater numbers than alpha-chain transcripts, which likely reflected higher beta-chain transcript abundance. In non-small cell lung cancer, the study quantitatively compared TCR alpha and beta repertoires across several tumor regions, matched nontumor lung, and blood. Both alpha and beta chains were TCR-sequenced in samples taken at surgery, namely 220 tumor regions, fewer than 85 matched nontumor lung samples and approximately 51 PBMC samples. TCR repertoire features were related to nonsynonymous mutation counts determined by whole-exome sequencing of tumor tissue. TCR transcript counts in tumor regions correlated strongly with a T cell transcriptional module score from matched bulk RNA-seq. In the raw uncorrected reads, each unique combination of TCR and UMI appeared more than ten times on average. The investigation overall reported the following: The tumor nonsynonymous mutation count correlated with the number of expanded intratumoral alpha and beta TCRs. Estimated TCR-seq coverage of tumor T cells was only around 7% for alpha chains and about 12% for beta chains. Counts of ubiquitous and regional expanded TCRs were found to correlate with counts of ubiquitous and regional nonsynonymous mutations, respectively. Additional single-cell paired TCR alpha and beta sequencing was considered necessary to confirm, at a functional level, the hypothesis that regional TCRs recognize regional mutations.

The time point label of this sample denotes: sample taken at primary tumor resection. Donors were around 69 patients with early-stage, untreated non-small cell lung cancer from the lung TRACERx cohort. Whole RNA extracted from tumor and nontumor lung tissue, or from cryopreserved PBMC samples, was used for TCR sequencing without cell sorting. A patient was chosen for TCR sequencing only when enough RNA was available from at least two tumor regions. Before selection, tumor and adjacent nontumor lung specimens were reviewed by a lung pathologist. The starting material was lung tumor tissue, obtained at surgery. The TCR sequence derives from a male donor with early-stage non-small cell lung cancer.

This receptor has the CDR3 CASRRTGKNTEAFF. The DNA is as follows: TGTGCCAGCAGACGGACAGGGAAGAACACTGAAGCTTTCTTT. The sequence is built from TRBV6-5 and TRBJ1-1, and TRBD1 aligns with 8 junction nucleotides. From its cysteine to its phenylalanine, the CDR3 spans 14 amino acids. The sequence is cut down to CDR3 DNA, 42 bases in frame from base 1. CDR1 MNHEY and CDR2 SVGAGI are derived from the germline V gene. V trim: 6 bases; J trim: 1 base; unmatched bases: 4.